The present T cell receptor (beta chain) was sequenced within a study of blood T cell repertoires in COVID-19. J lost 5 bases, V lost 6 bases, and 16 bases had no gene match. Germline V gene lookup returns CDR1 ENHRY and CDR2 SYGVKD. The CDR3 is 16 residues long. Per the study methods: Amplification with reference gene primers provided the estimates of nucleated cell counts. Measured with immunoSEQ multiplex PCR; TCRdb has only the in-frame clones, and not every one. Clone size and V and J calls were adopted from that table, with D and trimming inferred from the DNA. The sample lists 100,000 to 150,000 clones, roughly 72% occurring once.

The TCR comes from a man in his 60s with acute or convalescent COVID-19. The sample consisted of peripheral blood. The V and J genes are TRBV10-3 and TRBJ2-7, with TRBD1 matching 7 bases. CDR3 loop: CAIRTGTASFRNEQYF. The CDR3 DNA sequence: TGTGCCATCAGGACCGGGACAGCTAGCTTTCGAAACGAGCAGTACTTC.